This T cell receptor (beta chain) was observed in a study of T cells after yellow fever vaccination. At the level of the study: Preparation of fractions with low cell numbers was performed using SMART-Seq v4 Ultra Low Input. Whole-study findings and limits: Researchers cautioned that FACS-sorted repertoires could harbor abundant clonotypes contaminating from the bulk population. Boosting was followed by the reappearance of most primary-vaccination clones (approximately 97% CD4, about 88% CD8).

This clonotype was counted at least ten times. Its specificity is not known. Generation of TCR cDNA used 5'RACE template switching (which added a universal primer site and UMIs). TCRdb re-analysed the 5' RACE reads in MiXCR, keeping a single row per CDR3 protein. The sample records roughly 300,000 distinct CDR3 sequences, around 7.3% being singletons. Looked up from germline, CDR1 is SEHNR and CDR2 is FQNEAQ (reference sequence). V lost 3 bases and J lost 7, with 4 bases in between. The CDR3 runs 11 residues. Sequences were derived from PBMCs, sampled around 45 days after the first yellow fever vaccination. This chain links TRBV7-9 with TRBJ2-1, with D uncertain. This TCR derives from a young man who received the YFV17D yellow fever vaccine. The CDR3 spells CASSFVNEQFF. The CDR3 coding sequence is TGTGCCAGCAGCTTTGTTAATGAGCAGTTCTTC.